A selection of T cell receptor beta chains follows, all from one sample in a study of regulatory T cells in long-lasting Graves disease. TCRdb reprocessed the multiplex PCR reads with MiXCR, giving one entry per CDR3 protein. The sample lists 440,000 or so distinct CDR3 sequences; about 15% were seen once. In addition, the sample was reused for a study of T cells in Graves' hyperthyroidism and ophthalmopathy.

The sequences come from peripheral blood mononuclear cells (PBMCs), collected at new diagnosis, from a patient treated with antithyroid drugs. The receptors come from a woman in her twenties or thirties with Graves disease. The CDR3 runs from the conserved cysteine through the conserved F or W. A D gene is named only where the DNA matches it firmly. Only some rows state a clone size, as once, few, many or a class for expanded clones.

V	D	size	J	DNA	CDR3
TRBV11-2	.	many	TRBJ2-7	TGTGCCAGCAGCGGGGGGGCAGGGGTTAATAGCGAGCAGTACTTC	CASSGGAGVNSEQYF
TRBV11-2	TRBD2	.	TRBJ2-2	TGTGCCAGCAGCTCTCTTAGCGGGAGGGAAACCACCGGGGAGCTGTTTTTT	CASSSLSGRETTGELFF
TRBV10-3	.	many	TRBJ1-5	TGTGCCACCGAAATAGGGGGTAGCGGTTTGAGCAATCAGCCCCAGCATTTT	CATEIGGSGLSNQPQHF
TRBV11-2	TRBD1	.	TRBJ1-1	TGTGCCAGCAGCTCCTCGACCACCGACAGGGCCCCCCGGGCTTTCTTT	CASSSSTTDRAPRAFF
TRBV5-1	TRBD1	once	TRBJ2-7	TGCGCCAGCAGCTTACAGCGGACAGGGGGAGTGAACGAGCAGTACTTC	CASSLQRTGGVNEQYF
TRBV3-1	.	many	TRBJ1-4	TGTGCCAGCAGCCTCGGGGCTGGGGAAAAACTGTTTTTT	CASSLGAGEKLFF
TRBV14	.	.	TRBJ2-2	TGTGCCAGCAGCCAAGGTACACAGAACCGGGAGCTGTTTTTT	CASSQGTQNRELFF
TRBV29-1	.	few	TRBJ2-2	TGCAGCGGTGACAGGTCTGGGGCCGGGGAGCTGTTTTTT	CSGDRSGAGELFF
TRBV6-5	.	.	TRBJ1-1	TGTGCCAGCAGTTCCCTCGACAGCGACACTGAAGCTTTCTTT	CASSSLDSDTEAFF
TRBV5-1	.	many	TRBJ2-3	TGCGCCAGCAGCTTGAATGCGGTAGATACGCAGTATTTT	CASSLNAVDTQYF
TRBV24-1	.	many	TRBJ2-3	TGTGCCACCAGGGGGGCCCCCGGCGTTGGTACGCAGTATTTT	CATRGAPGVGTQYF
TRBV29-1	.	.	TRBJ2-7	TGCAGCGTTGAAGAGTCCCGGGTTCACGAGCAGTACTTC	CSVEESRVHEQYF
TRBV28	.	.	TRBJ1-5	TGTGCCAGCAGTGGAGGGGGGGTAGGCAATCAGCCCCAGCATTTT	CASSGGGVGNQPQHF
TRBV5-6	TRBD2	.	TRBJ2-7	TGTGCCAGCAGCGAGGGACTAGCGGAGAGCTCCTACGAGCAGTACTTC	CASSEGLAESSYEQYF
TRBV14	.	.	TRBJ1-2	TGTGCCAGCAGCCAAAGCCGAATAAGTGGCTATGGCTACACCTTC	CASSQSRISGYGYTF
TRBV11-3	.	many	TRBJ2-1	TGTGCCAGCAGCTTCTCGGGTAAGGACAATGAGCAGTTCTTC	CASSFSGKDNEQFF
TRBV20-1	TRBD1	.	TRBJ2-1	TGCAGTGCTACCGGGACAGGGAGCCATGAGCAGTTCTTC	CSATGTGSHEQFF
TRBV6-1	TRBD2	few	TRBJ2-3	TGTGCCAGCGGGGGGCGGGAGGGCACAGATACGCAGTATTTT	CASGGREGTDTQYF
TRBV3-1	.	many	TRBJ2-3	TGTGCCAGCACCCAAGGGACTCAGATCCTCACAGATACGCAGTATTTT	CASTQGTQILTDTQYF
TRBV5-6	.	many	TRBJ1-1	TGTGCCAGCAGCTCTCTCCCGAGAGTGAACACTGAAGCTTTCTTT	CASSSLPRVNTEAFF
TRBV28	.	many	TRBJ2-7	TGTGCCAGCACCCCTTCCGGTGACGAGCAGTACTTC	CASTPSGDEQYF
TRBV28	TRBD2	many	TRBJ2-1	TGTGCCAGCAGTTTAGTACTAGCGGGAGACAATGAGCAGTTCTTC	CASSLVLAGDNEQFF
TRBV7-3	TRBD1	many	TRBJ2-1	TGTGCCAGCAGCTTAACACAGGGGACCCACAATGAGCAGTTCTTC	CASSLTQGTHNEQFF
TRBV4-1	.	few	TRBJ1-1	TGCGCCAGCAGCCAAGAAGGGCGGATGAACACTGAAGCTTTCTTT	CASSQEGRMNTEAFF
TRBV15	.	.	TRBJ2-7	TGTGCCACCAGCAGAGAGAAAGCTAAAAGCTACGAGCAGTACTTC	CATSREKAKSYEQYF
TRBV28	.	many	TRBJ2-2	TGTGCCAGCAGTTTCTGGCAGGAGAACACCGGGGAGCTGTTTTTT	CASSFWQENTGELFF
TRBV5-6	.	few	TRBJ2-7	TGTGCCAGCAGCTTGGGCAGCACCAAGCAGTACTTC	CASSLGSTKQYF
TRBV6-1	TRBD2	many	TRBJ2-1	TGTGCCAGCAGTCCAACAATTAGCGGGATATCCTACAATGAGCAGTTCTTC	CASSPTISGISYNEQFF
TRBV6-2/TRBV6-3	TRBD2	many	TRBJ2-5	TGTGCCAGCAGTTACGGGCTAGCGGGGTACCAAGAGACCCAGTACTTC	CASSYGLAGYQETQYF
TRBV20-1	TRBD2	many	TRBJ2-3	TGCAGTGCTAGGGCTAGCGGGAGGGGAGATACGCAGTATTTT	CSARASGRGDTQYF
TRBV9	TRBD2	.	TRBJ2-1	TGTGCCAGCAGCGGAGGTACGGCGGGGGGGGGCAATGAGCAGTTCTTC	CASSGGTAGGGNEQFF
TRBV30	.	.	TRBJ1-2	TGTGCCTGGAGTAACGCAGGTGGGGAGGCGAACTATGGCTACACCTTC	CAWSNAGGEANYGYTF
TRBV7-2	.	many	TRBJ1-5	TGTGCCAGCAGCTTAGAGGGAAAGGGGGGTTGGGGATCCGATCAGCCCCAGCATTTT	CASSLEGKGGWGSDQPQHF
TRBV28	.	many	TRBJ1-5	TGTGCCAGCAGTATGACGGAGGGCTCGTCGGGCAATCAGCCCCAGCATTTT	CASSMTEGSSGNQPQHF
TRBV29-1	.	.	TRBJ2-1	TGCAGCGTTGATGACAGTCTTGCTGAGCAGTTCTTC	CSVDDSLAEQFF
TRBV19	.	.	TRBJ1-3	TGTGCCAGTAGGGGACGTTCGGCTGGAAACACCATATATTTT	CASRGRSAGNTIYF
TRBV7-3	TRBD1	many	TRBJ2-7	TGTGCCAGCAGCTACCGACAGGGGGGCGAGCAGTACTTC	CASSYRQGGEQYF
TRBV28	TRBD1	many	TRBJ2-1	TGTGCCAGCTTTTTCCGGGACAGGGGGCGCAATGAGCAGTTCTTC	CASFFRDRGRNEQFF
TRBV28	.	many	TRBJ2-1	TGTGCCAGCAGTTTAAGTGAAAGCTCCTACAATGAGCAGTTCTTC	CASSLSESSYNEQFF
TRBV6-5	TRBD1	few	TRBJ2-2	TGTGCCAGCAGTTACTATGAGGGGGCGAGCACCGGGGAGCTGTTTTTT	CASSYYEGASTGELFF
TRBV19	.	few	TRBJ2-7	TGTGCCAGTAGTATCGGCCCCGCAGCCTCCTACGAGCAGTACTTC	CASSIGPAASYEQYF
TRBV19	TRBD2	few	TRBJ2-1	TGTGCCAGTAGTATAGCGGGAGGGCCGGTGAATGAGCAGTTCTTC	CASSIAGGPVNEQFF
TRBV30	.	many	TRBJ1-2	TGTGCCTGGAGTGTCACCCCCCTGCCCTATGACTATGGCTACACCTTC	CAWSVTPLPYDYGYTF
TRBV27	.	many	TRBJ1-1	TGTGCCAGCAGTTTATATTCCTTGAACACTGAAGCTTTCTTT	CASSLYSLNTEAFF
TRBV24-1	TRBD2	.	TRBJ2-1	TGTGCCACCAGTGATGCCCCGGGACTAGCGGGAGAAACCCCCACAGTTGAGCAGTTCTTC	CATSDAPGLAGETPTVEQFF
TRBV10-2	.	few	TRBJ2-1	TGCGCCAGCACCCGGGACTCGGCCTACAATGAGCAGTTCTTC	CASTRDSAYNEQFF
TRBV3-1	.	many	TRBJ2-2	TGTGCCAGCAGCCAAGATAGCGGTCCCTGGGAGCTGTTTTTT	CASSQDSGPWELFF
TRBV12-3/TRBV12-4	.	few	TRBJ1-5	TGTGCCAGCAGTTTAGACACCAATCAGCCCCAGCATTTT	CASSLDTNQPQHF
TRBV3-1	.	.	TRBJ2-2	TGTGCCAGCAGCCAAGGGGCCGGGAGAGGGGACACCGGGGAGCTGTTTTTT	CASSQGAGRGDTGELFF
TRBV29-1	.	.	TRBJ2-2	TGCAGCGTTGAAGATCTTAAGGGGCCGGTCACCGGGGAGCTGTTTTTT	CSVEDLKGPVTGELFF
TRBV6-1	.	many	TRBJ2-7	TGTGCCAGCAGTGTACCGGGACAACCCCCCTACGAGCAGTACTTC	CASSVPGQPPYEQYF
TRBV5-1	TRBD1	few	TRBJ2-3	TGCGCCAGCAGCTTGGGATTTCTCCGGGACAGGGGACGCACAGATACGCAGTATTTT	CASSLGFLRDRGRTDTQYF
TRBV2	.	few	TRBJ1-2	TGTGCCGGACGAGGACAGAATAAGAACTATGGCTACACCTTC	CAGRGQNKNYGYTF
TRBV6-5	.	many	TRBJ2-1	TGTGCCAGCAGTTACTTTGGCGGTGCAGGAAATGAGCAGTTCTTC	CASSYFGGAGNEQFF
TRBV3-1	TRBD2	many	TRBJ2-7	TGTGCCAGCAGCCAGGGAGGGGCTGGTAACGAGCAGTACTTC	CASSQGGAGNEQYF
TRBV27	.	many	TRBJ2-3	TGTGCCAGCAGTTTCCTCAGGCAGAACACAGATACGCAGTATTTT	CASSFLRQNTDTQYF
TRBV6-2/TRBV6-3	TRBD2	many	TRBJ2-2	TGTGCCAGCAGTTCCGCGGGGGGCGCCCCCGGGGAGCTGTTTTTT	CASSSAGGAPGELFF